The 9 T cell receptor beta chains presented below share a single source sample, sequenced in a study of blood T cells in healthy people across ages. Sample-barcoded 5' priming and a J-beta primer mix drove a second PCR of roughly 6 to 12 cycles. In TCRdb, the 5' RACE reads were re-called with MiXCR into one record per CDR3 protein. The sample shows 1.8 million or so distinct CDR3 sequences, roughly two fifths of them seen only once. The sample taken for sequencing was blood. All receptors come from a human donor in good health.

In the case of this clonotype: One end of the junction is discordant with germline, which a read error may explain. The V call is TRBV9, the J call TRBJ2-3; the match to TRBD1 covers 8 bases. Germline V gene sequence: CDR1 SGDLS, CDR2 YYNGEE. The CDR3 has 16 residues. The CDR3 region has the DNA TGTGCCAGCAGCACCCGATACAGGGGGAGCACAGATACGCGGTATTTT. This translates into CASSTRYRGSTDTRYF.

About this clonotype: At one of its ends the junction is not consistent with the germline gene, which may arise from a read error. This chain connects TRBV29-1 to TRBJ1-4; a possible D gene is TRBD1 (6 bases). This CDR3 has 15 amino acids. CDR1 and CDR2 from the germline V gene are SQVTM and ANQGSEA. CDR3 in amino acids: CSVEERVAGDEKLFF. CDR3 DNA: TGCAGCGTTGAAGAGCGGGTGGCAGGGGATGAAAAGCTGTTTTTT.

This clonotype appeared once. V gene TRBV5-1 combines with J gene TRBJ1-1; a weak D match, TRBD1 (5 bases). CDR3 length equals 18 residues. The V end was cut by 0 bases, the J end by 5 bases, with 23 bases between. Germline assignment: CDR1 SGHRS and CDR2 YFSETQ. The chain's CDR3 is CASSLEGPKAAGRTEAFF. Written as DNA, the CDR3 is TGCGCCAGCAGCTTGGAGGGACCCAAGGCGGCGGGGAGAACTGAAGCTTTCTTT.

The CDR3 is CASSFYRENEQYF. DNA of the CDR3: TGTGCCAGCAGCTTCTACAGGGAGAACGAGCAGTACTTC. The chain carries TRBV7-2 and TRBJ2-5, with TRBD1 as a possible D gene (6 bases). The J call is doubtful: the DNA matches TRBJ2-7 better. CDR1 is SGHTA and CDR2 is FQGNSA in the germline V gene. This CDR3 region has 13 residues.

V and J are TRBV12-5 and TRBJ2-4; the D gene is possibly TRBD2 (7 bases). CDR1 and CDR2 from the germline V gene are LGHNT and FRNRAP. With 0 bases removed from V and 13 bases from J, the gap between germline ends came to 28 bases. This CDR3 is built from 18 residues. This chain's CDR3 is CASGLVGWTGGSYNEQYF. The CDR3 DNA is TGTGCTAGTGGTTTGGTTGGCTGGACGGGGGGCTCCTACAATGAGCAGTACTTC.

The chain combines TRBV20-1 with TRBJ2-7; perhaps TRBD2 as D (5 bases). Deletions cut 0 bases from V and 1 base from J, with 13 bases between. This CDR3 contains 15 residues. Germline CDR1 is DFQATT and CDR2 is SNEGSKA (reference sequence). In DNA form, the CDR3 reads TGCAGTGCTAGAGATATCGGGAAAGGGTCCTACGAGCAGTACTTC. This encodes CSARDIGKGSYEQYF.

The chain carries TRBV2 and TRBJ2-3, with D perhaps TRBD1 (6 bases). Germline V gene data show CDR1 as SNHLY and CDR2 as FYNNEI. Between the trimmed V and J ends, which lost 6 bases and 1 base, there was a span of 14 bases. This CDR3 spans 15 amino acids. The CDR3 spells CASRATGYRTDTQYF. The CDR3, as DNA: TGTGCCAGCAGAGCCACAGGGTATCGCACAGATACGCAGTATTTT. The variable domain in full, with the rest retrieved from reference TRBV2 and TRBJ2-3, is EPEVTQTPSHQVTQMGQEVILRCVPISNHLYFYWYRQILGQKVEFLVSFYNNEISEKSEIFDDQFSVERPDGSNFTLKIRSTKLEDSAMYFCASRATGYRTDTQYFGPGTRLTVL.

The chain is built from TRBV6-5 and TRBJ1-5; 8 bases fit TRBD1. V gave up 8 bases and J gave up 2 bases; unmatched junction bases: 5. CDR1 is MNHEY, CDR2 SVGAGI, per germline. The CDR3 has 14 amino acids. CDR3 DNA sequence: TGTGCCAGCGGACAGGGAGTCGGCAATCAGCCCCAGCATTTT. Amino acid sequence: CASGQGVGNQPQHF.

The CDR3 sequence is CASSSMEGAEAFF. The CDR3 bases are TGTGCCAGCAGCTCGATGGAGGGCGCTGAAGCTTTCTTT. The rearrangement joins TRBV7-2 to TRBJ1-1; D not certain. The V end lost 4 bases, the J end lost 6 bases, and 12 bases lay between the germline ends. Germline loops: CDR1 SGHTA, CDR2 FQGNSA. This CDR3 comprises 13 residues.